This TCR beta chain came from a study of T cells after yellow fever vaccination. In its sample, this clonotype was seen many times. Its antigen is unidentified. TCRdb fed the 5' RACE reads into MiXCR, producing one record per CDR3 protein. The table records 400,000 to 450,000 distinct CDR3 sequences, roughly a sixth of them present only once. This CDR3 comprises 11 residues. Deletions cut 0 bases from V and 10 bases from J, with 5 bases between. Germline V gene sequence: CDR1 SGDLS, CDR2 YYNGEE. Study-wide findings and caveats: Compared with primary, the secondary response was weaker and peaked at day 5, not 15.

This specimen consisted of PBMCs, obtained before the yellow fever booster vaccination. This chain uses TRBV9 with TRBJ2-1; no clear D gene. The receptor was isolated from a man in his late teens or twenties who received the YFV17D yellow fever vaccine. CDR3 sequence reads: CASSVAYEQFF. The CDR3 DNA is TGTGCCAGCAGCGTAGCTTACGAGCAGTTCTTC.